The present TCR beta chain was sequenced within a study of cytomegalovirus exposure and HLA in healthy donors. Findings and caveats of the study: Reported findings show TCR beta sequences accurately forecast HLA-A and HLA-B alleles in most subjects.

60 Vbeta and 13 Jbeta primers were used in PCR. Libraries were prepared by immunoSEQ multiplex PCR; TCRdb keeps only in-frame clonotypes and omits some of them. The sample carries some 96,000 clones, roughly 80% recorded once. CDR3 length: 15 residues. Germline CDR1 is GTSNPN and CDR2 is SVGIG (reference sequence). The J segment lost 4 bases and the V segment lost 3 bases, leaving 9 bases of the junction unmatched. This clone was counted a few times. Antigen: not known. The rearrangement joins TRBV30 to TRBJ1-3; 7 bases are shared with TRBD1. This receptor was obtained from a woman in her fifties or sixties in good health and CMV-seronegative. Sequencing input: PBMCs. In nucleotides, the CDR3 is TGTGCCTGGAGGGAGGGGGCTCGATCAGGAAACACCATATATTTT. Encoded protein: CAWREGARSGNTIYF.